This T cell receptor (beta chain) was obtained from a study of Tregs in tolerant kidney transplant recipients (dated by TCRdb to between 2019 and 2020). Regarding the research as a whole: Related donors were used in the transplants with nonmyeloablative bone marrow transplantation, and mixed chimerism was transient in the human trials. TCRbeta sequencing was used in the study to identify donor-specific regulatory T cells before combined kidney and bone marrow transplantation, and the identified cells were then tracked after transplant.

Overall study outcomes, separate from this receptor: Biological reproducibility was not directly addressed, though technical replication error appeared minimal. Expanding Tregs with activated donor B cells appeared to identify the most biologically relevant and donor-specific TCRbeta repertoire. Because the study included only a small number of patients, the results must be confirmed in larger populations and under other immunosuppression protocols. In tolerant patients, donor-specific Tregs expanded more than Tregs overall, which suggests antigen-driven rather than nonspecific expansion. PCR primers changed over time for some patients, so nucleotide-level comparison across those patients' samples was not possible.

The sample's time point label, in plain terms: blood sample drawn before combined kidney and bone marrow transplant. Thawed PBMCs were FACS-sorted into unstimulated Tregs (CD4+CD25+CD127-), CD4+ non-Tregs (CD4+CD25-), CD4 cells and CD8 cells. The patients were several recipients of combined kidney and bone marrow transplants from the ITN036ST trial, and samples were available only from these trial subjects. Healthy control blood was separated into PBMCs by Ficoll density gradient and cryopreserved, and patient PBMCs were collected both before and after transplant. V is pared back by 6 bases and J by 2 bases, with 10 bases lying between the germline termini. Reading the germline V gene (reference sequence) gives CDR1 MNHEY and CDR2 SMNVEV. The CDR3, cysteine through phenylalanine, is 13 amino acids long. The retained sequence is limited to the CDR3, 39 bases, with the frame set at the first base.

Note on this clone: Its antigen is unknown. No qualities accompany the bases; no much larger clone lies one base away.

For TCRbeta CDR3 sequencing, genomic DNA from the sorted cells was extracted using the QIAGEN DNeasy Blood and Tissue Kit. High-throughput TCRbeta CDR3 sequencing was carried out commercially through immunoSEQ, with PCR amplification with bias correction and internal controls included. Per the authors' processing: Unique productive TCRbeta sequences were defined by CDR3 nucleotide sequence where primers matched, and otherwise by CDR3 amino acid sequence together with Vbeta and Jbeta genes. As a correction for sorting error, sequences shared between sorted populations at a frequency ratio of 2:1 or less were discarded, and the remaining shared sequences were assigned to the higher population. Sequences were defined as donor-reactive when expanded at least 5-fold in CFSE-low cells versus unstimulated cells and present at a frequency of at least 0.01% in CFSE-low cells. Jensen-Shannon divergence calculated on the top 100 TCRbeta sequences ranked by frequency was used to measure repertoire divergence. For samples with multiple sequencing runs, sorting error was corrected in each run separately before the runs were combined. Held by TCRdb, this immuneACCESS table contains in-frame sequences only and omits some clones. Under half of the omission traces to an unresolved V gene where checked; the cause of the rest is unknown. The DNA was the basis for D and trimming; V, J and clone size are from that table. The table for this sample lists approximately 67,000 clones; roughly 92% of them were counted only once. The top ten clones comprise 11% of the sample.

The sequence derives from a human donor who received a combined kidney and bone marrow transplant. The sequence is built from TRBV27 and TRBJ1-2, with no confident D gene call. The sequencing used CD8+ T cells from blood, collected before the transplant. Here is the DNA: TGTGCCAGCAGCCACACAGAAAACTATGGCTACACCTTC. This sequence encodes CASSHTENYGYTF.